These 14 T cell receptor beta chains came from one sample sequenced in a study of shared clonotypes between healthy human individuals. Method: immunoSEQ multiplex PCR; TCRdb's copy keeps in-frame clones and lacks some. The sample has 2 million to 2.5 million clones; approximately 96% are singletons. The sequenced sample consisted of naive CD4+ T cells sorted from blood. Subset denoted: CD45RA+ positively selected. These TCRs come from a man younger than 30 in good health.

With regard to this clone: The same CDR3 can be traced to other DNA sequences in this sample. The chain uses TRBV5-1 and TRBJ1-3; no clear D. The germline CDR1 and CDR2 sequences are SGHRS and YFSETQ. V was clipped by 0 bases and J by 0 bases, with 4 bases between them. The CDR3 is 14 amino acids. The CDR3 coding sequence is TGCGCCAGCAGCTTGGGTGGCTCTGGAAACACCATATATTTT. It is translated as CASSLGGSGNTIYF.

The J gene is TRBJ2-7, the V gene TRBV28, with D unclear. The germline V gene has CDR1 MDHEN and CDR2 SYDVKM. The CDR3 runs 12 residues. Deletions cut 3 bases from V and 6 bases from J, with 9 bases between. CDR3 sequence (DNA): TGTGCCAGCAGTTTGGTAAAGGGCGAGCAGTACTTC. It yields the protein CASSLVKGEQYF.

DNA of the CDR3: TGCGCCAGCAGCCAAGTGGACAGGGACTCCTACGAGCAGTACTTC. Its protein product is CASSQVDRDSYEQYF. This sequence joins TRBV4-1 and TRBJ2-7; 8 nucleotides match TRBD1. This CDR3 has 15 amino acids. Looked up from germline, CDR1 is MGHRA and CDR2 is YSYEKL. Unmatched junction bases numbered 2, after V lost 1 base and J lost 0 bases.

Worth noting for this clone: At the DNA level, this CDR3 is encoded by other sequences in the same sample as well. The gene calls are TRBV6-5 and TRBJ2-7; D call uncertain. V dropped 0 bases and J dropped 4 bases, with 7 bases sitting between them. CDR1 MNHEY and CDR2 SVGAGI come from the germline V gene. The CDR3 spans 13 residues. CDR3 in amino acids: CASSYSRGYEQYF. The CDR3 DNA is TGTGCCAGCAGTTACTCGCGCGGTTACGAGCAGTACTTC.

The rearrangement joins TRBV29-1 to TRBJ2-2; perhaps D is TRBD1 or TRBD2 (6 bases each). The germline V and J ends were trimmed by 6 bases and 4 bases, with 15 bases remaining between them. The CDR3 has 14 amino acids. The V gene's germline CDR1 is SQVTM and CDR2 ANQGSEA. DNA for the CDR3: TGCAGCGTGGAGGGCCAGGGGCGCACCGGGGAGCTGTTTTTT. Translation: CSVEGQGRTGELFF.

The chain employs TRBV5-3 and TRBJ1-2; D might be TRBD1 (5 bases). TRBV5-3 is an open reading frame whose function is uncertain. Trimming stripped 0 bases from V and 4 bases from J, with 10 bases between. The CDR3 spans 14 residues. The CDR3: CARSLVGDPYGYTF. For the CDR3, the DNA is TGTGCCAGAAGCTTGGTGGGGGACCCCTATGGCTACACCTTC.

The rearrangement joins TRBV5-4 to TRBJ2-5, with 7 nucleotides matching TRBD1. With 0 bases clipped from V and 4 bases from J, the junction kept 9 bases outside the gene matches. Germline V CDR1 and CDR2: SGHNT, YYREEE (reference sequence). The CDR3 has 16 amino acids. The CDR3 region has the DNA TGTGCCAGCAGCTTGGGGCCAGGGGGTGCGGGAGAGACCCAGTACTTC. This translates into CASSLGPGGAGETQYF.

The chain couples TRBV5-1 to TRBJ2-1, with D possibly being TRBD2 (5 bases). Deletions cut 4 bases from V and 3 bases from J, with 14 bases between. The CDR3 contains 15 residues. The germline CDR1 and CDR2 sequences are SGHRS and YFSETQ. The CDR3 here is CASSKGEGGYNEQFF. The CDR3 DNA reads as TGCGCCAGCAGCAAGGGTGAGGGCGGCTACAATGAGCAGTTCTTC.

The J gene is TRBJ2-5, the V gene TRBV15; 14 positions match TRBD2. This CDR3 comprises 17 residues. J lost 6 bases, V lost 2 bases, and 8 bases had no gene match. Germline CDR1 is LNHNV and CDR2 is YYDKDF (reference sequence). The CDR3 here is CATSRSGGLAGVQTQYF. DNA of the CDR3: TGTGCCACCAGCAGATCCGGGGGACTAGCGGGGGTACAGACCCAGTACTTC.

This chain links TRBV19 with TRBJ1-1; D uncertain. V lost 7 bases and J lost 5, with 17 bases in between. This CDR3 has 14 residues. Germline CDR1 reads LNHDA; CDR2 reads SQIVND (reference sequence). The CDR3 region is CASTMRERGTEAFF. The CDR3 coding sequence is TGTGCCAGTACCATGAGGGAGCGTGGAACTGAAGCTTTCTTT.

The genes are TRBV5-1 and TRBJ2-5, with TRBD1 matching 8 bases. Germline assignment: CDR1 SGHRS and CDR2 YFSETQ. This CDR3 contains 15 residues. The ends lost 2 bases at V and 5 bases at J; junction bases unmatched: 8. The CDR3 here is CASSFQGARGETQYF. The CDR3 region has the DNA TGCGCCAGCAGCTTTCAGGGGGCGCGCGGTGAGACCCAGTACTTC.

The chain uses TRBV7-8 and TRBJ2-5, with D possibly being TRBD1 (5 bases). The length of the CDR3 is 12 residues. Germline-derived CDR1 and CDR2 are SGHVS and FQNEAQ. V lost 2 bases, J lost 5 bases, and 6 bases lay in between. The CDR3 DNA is TGTGCCAGCAGCTTAAAGGGGGAGACCCAGTACTTC. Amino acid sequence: CASSLKGETQYF.

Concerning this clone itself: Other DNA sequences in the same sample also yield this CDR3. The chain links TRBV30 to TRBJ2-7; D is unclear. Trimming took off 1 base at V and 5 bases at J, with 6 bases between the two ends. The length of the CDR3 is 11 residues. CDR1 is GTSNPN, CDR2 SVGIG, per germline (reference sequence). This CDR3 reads CAWSGGNEQYF. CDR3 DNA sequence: TGTGCCTGGAGTGGGGGTAACGAGCAGTACTTC.

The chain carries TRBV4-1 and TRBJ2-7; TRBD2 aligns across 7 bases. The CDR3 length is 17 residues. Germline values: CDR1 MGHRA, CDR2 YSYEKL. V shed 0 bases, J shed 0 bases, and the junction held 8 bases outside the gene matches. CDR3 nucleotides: TGCGCCAGCAGCCAAGATATCGTGCTAGCGGCCTCCTACGAGCAGTACTTC. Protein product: CASSQDIVLAASYEQYF.